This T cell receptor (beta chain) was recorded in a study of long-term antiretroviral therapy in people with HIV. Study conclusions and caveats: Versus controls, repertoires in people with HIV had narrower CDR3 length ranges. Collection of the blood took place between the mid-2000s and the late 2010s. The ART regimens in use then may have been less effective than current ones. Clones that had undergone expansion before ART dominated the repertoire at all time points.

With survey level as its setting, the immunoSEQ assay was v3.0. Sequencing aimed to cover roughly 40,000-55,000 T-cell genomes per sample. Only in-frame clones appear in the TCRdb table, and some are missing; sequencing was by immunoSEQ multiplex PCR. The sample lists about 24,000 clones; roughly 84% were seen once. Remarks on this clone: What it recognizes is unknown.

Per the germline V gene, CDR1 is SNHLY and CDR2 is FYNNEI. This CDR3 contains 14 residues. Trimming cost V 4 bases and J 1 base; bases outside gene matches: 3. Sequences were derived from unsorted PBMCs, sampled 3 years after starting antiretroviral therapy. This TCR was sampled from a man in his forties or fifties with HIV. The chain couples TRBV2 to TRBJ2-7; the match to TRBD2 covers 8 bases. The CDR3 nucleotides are TGTGCCAGCAGTGCAGGCGGGGGGTCCTACGAGCAGTACTTC. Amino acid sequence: CASSAGGGSYEQYF. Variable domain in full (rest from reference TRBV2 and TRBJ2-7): EPEVTQTPSHQVTQMGQEVILRCVPISNHLYFYWYRQILGQKVEFLVSFYNNEISEKSEIFDDQFSVERPDGSNFTLKIRSTKLEDSAMYFCASSAGGGSYEQYFGPGTRLTVT.